This entry describes one T cell receptor beta chain. This sample stems from a study of cytomegalovirus exposure and HLA in healthy donors. Germline CDR1 is WNHNN and CDR2 is SYGVQD (reference sequence). Losses at the gene ends were 10 bases for V and 0 bases for J; bases not matched to a gene: 5. The CDR3 runs 13 residues. It was with 60 Vbeta and 13 Jbeta primers that the PCR ran. Data came from immunoSEQ multiplex PCR; TCRdb stores just in-frame clones and leaves some out. The repertoire holds just over 60,000 clones, more than 70% seen once, with roughly 1.5% in the top ten. The sequence was collected from a man aged 18-30 years in good health and CMV-seronegative. Sequences were obtained from PBMCs. J is TRBJ2-7 and V is TRBV10-1; TRBD1 matches at 8 bases. The CDR3 loop reads CATQGTGSYEQYF. CDR3 DNA: TGCGCCACACAAGGGACAGGCTCCTACGAGCAGTACTTC.